Each of the 14 T cell receptor beta chains below was sequenced from the same sample in a study of human T cells and chemical hapten exposure. TCRdb re-called the RACE reads with MiXCR, one entry per CDR3 protein. The table includes about 51,000 distinct CDR3 sequences, around 9.4% detected once. The time point denotes: pre-sensitization, week 0. The treatment was: therapeutic diphenylcyclopropenone sensitization with weekly scalp DPC. The input for sequencing was whole blood, taken in connection with sensitization to the hapten diphenylcyclopropenone (DPC). These receptors were collected from a woman aged 35 to 49 with alopecia areata. Some clones in this sample may be carry-over from other donors' samples.

The chain uses TRBV28 and TRBJ1-3, with D possibly matching TRBD1 (5 bases). With 4 bases removed from V and 0 bases from J, the gap between germline ends came to 13 bases. The CDR3 totals 16 residues. Germline CDR1 and CDR2: MDHEN and SYDVKM. The chain's CDR3 is CASSSPNRNSGNTIYF. The DNA of the CDR3 is TGTGCCAGCAGTTCTCCAAACAGGAACTCTGGAAACACCATATATTTT.

This clonotype was seen a few times. The genes are TRBV20-1 and TRBJ2-1; D ambiguous. The CDR3 has 14 amino acids. Germline values: CDR1 DFQATT, CDR2 SNEGSKA (reference sequence). V was clipped by 1 base and J by 0 bases, with 7 bases between them. CDR3 region: CSARASSSYNEQFF. CDR3 bases: TGCAGTGCTAGAGCATCTAGCTCCTACAATGAGCAGTTCTTC.

This clonotype has more than one count but fewer than ten. This chain joins TRBV20-1 and TRBJ2-3; D gene uncertain. The CDR3 spans 11 residues. CDR1 and CDR2 (germline): DFQATT, SNEGSKA (reference sequence). The V end was cut by 6 bases, the J end by 5 bases, with 9 bases between. CDR3 sequence reads: CSANQRDTQYF. As DNA, the CDR3 is TGCAGTGCAAATCAGAGAGATACGCAGTATTTT.

This clonotype showed up many times. CDR3 amino acids: CAWSSGGGNTIYF. The CDR3 bases are TGTGCCTGGTCATCAGGGGGAGGCAACACCATATATTTT. The chain recombines TRBV30 with TRBJ1-3; 7 bases match TRBD1. This CDR3 region has 13 residues. V trimming: 5 bases; J trimming: 7 bases; junction bases outside the gene matches: 8. Looked up from germline, CDR1 is GTSNPN and CDR2 is SVGIG (reference sequence).

This sequence joins TRBV12-3 or TRBV12-4 and TRBJ1-2; 11 positions agree with TRBD1. This CDR3 is 15 amino acids long. Trimming removed 5 bases from V and 4 bases from J; junction bases left unmatched: 6. The CDR3 coding sequence is TGTGCCAGCAGTGGTCCGGGACAGGGGGTCTATGGCTACACCTTC. Translating it yields CASSGPGQGVYGYTF.

This clonotype came up many times. The chain employs TRBV6-5 and TRBJ2-7; D is unresolved. Germline values: CDR1 MNHEY, CDR2 SVGAGI. This CDR3 has 15 residues. Trimming removed 0 bases from V and 2 bases from J, with 11 bases in between. The CDR3 region is CASSYSPVLTYEQYF. CDR3 nucleotides: TGTGCCAGCAGTTACTCGCCAGTTCTCACCTACGAGCAGTACTTC.

V is TRBV3-1 and J is TRBJ1-6, with D uncertain. The V and J ends lost 0 bases and 0 bases respectively, with 9 bases between them. Germline V CDR1 and CDR2: LGHDT, YNNKEL (reference sequence). This CDR3 has 17 residues. The CDR3 nucleotides are TGTGCCAGCAGCCAAGAACCTTTGAGCTCCTATAATTCACCCCTCCACTTT. Translation: CASSQEPLSSYNSPLHF. The full variable domain, its missing parts supplied by reference TRBV3-1 and TRBJ1-6, is DTAVSQTPKYLVTQMGNDKSIKCEQNLGHDTMYWYKQDSKKFLKIMFSYNNKELIINETVPNRFSPKSPDKAHLNLHINSLELGDSAVYFCASSQEPLSSYNSPLHFGNGTRLTVT.

The genes are TRBV6-4 and TRBJ2-3; D possibly uses TRBD1 or TRBD2 (5 bases each). The V end was cut by 0 bases, the J end by 1 base, with 8 bases between. The germline V gene encodes CDR1 MRHNA and CDR2 SNTAGT. This CDR3 comprises 15 residues. In DNA, the CDR3 is TGTGCCAGCAGTGACTCCGGGGCCGGCACAGATACGCAGTATTTT. It specifies CASSDSGAGTDTQYF.

The sample holds a few counts of this clonotype. The J gene is TRBJ2-2, the V gene TRBV11-2; D possibly matches TRBD1 or TRBD2 (6 bases each). Per germline, CDR1 SGHAT and CDR2 FQNNGV. The CDR3 covers 16 residues. V lost 5 bases, J lost 6 bases, and 19 bases lay in between. CDR3 loop: CASSPFRPGAAGELFF. CDR3 in DNA: TGTGCCAGCAGCCCGTTCCGGCCGGGGGCGGCCGGGGAGCTGTTTTTT.

This clonotype appeared many times. The CDR3 spells CASSVSAGSTDTQYF. CDR3 DNA sequence: TGTGCCAGCAGCGTTTCAGCGGGGAGCACAGATACGCAGTATTTT. J is TRBJ2-3 and V is TRBV9, with TRBD2 identical over 7 bases. The germline V gene has CDR1 SGDLS and CDR2 YYNGEE. The V and J ends lost 2 bases and 0 bases, in that order; junction bases with no gene match: 3. There are 15 residues in the CDR3.

At least ten counts were recorded for this clonotype. This chain links TRBV7-3 with TRBJ2-7, with D possibly TRBD2 on 6 matching bases. Germline CDR1 SGHTA, CDR2 FQGTGA. V lost 0 bases and J 7 bases, leaving 13 bases between the germline ends. The CDR3 has 14 residues. The CDR3 sequence: CASSLTGTDREQYF. DNA of the CDR3: TGTGCCAGCAGCTTAACGGGGACTGACAGAGAGCAGTACTTC.

This clonotype was recorded many times. The rearrangement uses TRBV5-1 and TRBJ2-7; 8 nucleotides match TRBD2. This CDR3 has 14 residues. Germline-derived CDR1 and CDR2 are SGHRS and YFSETQ. V dropped 4 bases and J dropped 2; count of bases not matched to a gene: 5. Written as DNA, the CDR3 is TGCGCCAGCAGCCCGGACGGGGGGGCCTACGAGCAGTACTTC. Amino acids: CASSPDGGAYEQYF.

The chain couples TRBV9 to TRBJ2-2, with D unclear. CDR3 size: 15 residues. Trimming took off 0 bases at V and 6 bases at J, with 12 bases between the two ends. The germline CDR1 and CDR2 sequences are SGDLS and YYNGEE. CDR3 protein: CASSVGPPGPGELFF. Written as DNA, the CDR3 is TGTGCCAGCAGCGTAGGCCCCCCCGGGCCCGGGGAGCTGTTTTTT.

The V gene is TRBV20-1, the J gene TRBJ2-2, with 7 bases aligning to TRBD1. Trimming removed 0 bases from V and 4 bases from J; junction bases left unmatched: 14. The CDR3 extends over 18 amino acids. CDR1 is DFQATT and CDR2 is SNEGSKA in the germline V gene (reference sequence). CDR3 coding DNA: TGCAGTGCTAGAGATGGAAGACGTGACAGGGCGGGCACCGGGGAGCTGTTTTTT. This encodes CSARDGRRDRAGTGELFF.